The 14 T cell receptor beta chains below were found in one sample sequenced in a study of a mutant IDH1 vaccine in newly diagnosed glioma (dated by TCRdb to the early 2020s). These receptors lack a known antigen. Receptor amplification or capture employed the immunoSEQ multiplex PCR assay. TCRdb provides this immuneACCESS table in a form limited to in-frame rearrangements. Some clones are lacking; in checked studies, under half of them reflect an unresolved V gene, and why the rest are absent is not known. In all, the sample holds tens of thousands of clones, and approximately 80% of those were seen once. Clones ranked in the top ten supply under 5% of the sample. What this sample's time point label stands for: week 35, safety follow-up. A 20-mer mutant IDH1 peptide at 300 micrograms in Montanide made up each vaccine dose, which was injected subcutaneously together with topical imiquimod. The specimen was PBMCs, collected from a glioma patient whose treatment included an IDH1 peptide vaccine. The receptors were gathered from a woman under 30 with glioma.

The chain is built from TRBV7-9 and TRBJ2-1; D remains unclear. CDR3 length: 15 amino acids. V was trimmed by 3 bases and J by 3 bases, leaving 12 bases between them. Germline values: CDR1 SEHNR, CDR2 FQNEAQ (reference sequence). CDR3 DNA sequence: TGTGCCAGCAGCTTCTTACTTAAAAACTACAATGAGCAGTTCTTC. This gives the protein CASSFLLKNYNEQFF.

As DNA, the CDR3 is TGTGCCAGCAGGCCGACAGGGGTGTATGAAAAACTGTTTTTT. Its protein product is CASRPTGVYEKLFF. V usage is TRBV27 and J usage is TRBJ1-4; 8 bases align to TRBD1. This CDR3 spans 14 amino acids. Trimming took 6 bases from V and 6 from J; bases not matched to a gene: 6. Germline V lookup: CDR1 MNHEY, CDR2 SMNVEV (reference sequence). Supplemented by reference TRBV27 and TRBJ1-4, the full variable domain reads EAQVTQNPRYLITVTGKKLTVTCSQNMNHEYMSWYRQDPGLGLRQIYYSMNVEVTDKGDVPEGYKVSRKEKRNFPLILESPSPNQTSLYFCASRPTGVYEKLFFGSGTQLSVL.

V is TRBV2 and J is TRBJ2-2; TRBD2 agrees at 15 bases. Looked up from germline, CDR1 is SNHLY and CDR2 is FYNNEI. The CDR3 is made up of 17 amino acids. The junction had 3 bases not matched to a gene; V was cut back by 7 bases and J by 0 bases. The CDR3 region is CASTGTSGRPNTGELFF. The CDR3 region has the DNA TGTGCCAGCACTGGGACTAGCGGGAGGCCGAACACCGGGGAGCTGTTTTTT.

J is TRBJ2-7 and V is TRBV7-3; D ambiguous. V lost 5 bases and J lost 3, with 11 bases in between. The V gene's germline CDR1 is SGHTA and CDR2 FQGTGA. There are 13 residues in the CDR3. The CDR3 spells CASSPSTRYEQYF. DNA for the CDR3: TGTGCCAGCAGCCCCTCGACCCGCTACGAGCAGTACTTC.

This chain connects TRBV5-1 to TRBJ2-7; 9 bases align to TRBD1. CDR3 size: 15 residues. Losses at the gene ends were 4 bases for V and 7 bases for J; bases not matched to a gene: 12. Germline CDR1 and CDR2: SGHRS and YFSETQ. As DNA, the CDR3 is TGCGCCAGCAGCCGATCCGGACAGGGGACGCGGGAGCAGTACTTC. It translates to CASSRSGQGTREQYF.

The chain links TRBV6-1 to TRBJ2-7; D gene uncertain. Deletions cut 6 bases from V and 6 bases from J, with 6 bases between. This CDR3 has 10 amino acids. CDR1 MNHNS and CDR2 SASEGT come from the germline V gene. CDR3 protein: CASRAVEQYF. CDR3 bases: TGTGCCAGCAGGGCGGTCGAGCAGTACTTC.

V gene TRBV5-4 combines with J gene TRBJ2-2; D may match TRBD1 or TRBD2 (7 bases each). The CDR3 runs 14 residues. In germline, CDR1 is SGHNT, CDR2 YYREEE (reference sequence). V lost 10 bases and J lost 0, with 13 bases in between. The CDR3 protein is CAQGGFANTGELFF. DNA of the CDR3: TGTGCCCAGGGGGGGTTCGCGAACACCGGGGAGCTGTTTTTT.

The V call is TRBV9, the J call TRBJ2-2; D perhaps matches TRBD1 (6 bases). Per germline, CDR1 SGDLS and CDR2 YYNGEE. With 0 bases removed from V and 4 bases from J, the gap between germline ends came to 10 bases. The CDR3 is 15 residues long. CDR3 in DNA: TGTGCCAGCAGCGTAGCTGGGGGCGGCACCGGGGAGCTGTTTTTT. This codes for CASSVAGGGTGELFF.

The rearrangement joins TRBV23-1 to TRBJ1-2; tentative D call: TRBD1 (6 bases). TRBV23-1 is placed among ORFs of uncertain function. V lost 1 base and J lost 8, with 14 bases in between. The CDR3 has 14 amino acids. The CDR3 loop is CASSQCPGVGGYTF. CDR3 DNA: TGCGCCAGCAGTCAATGCCCAGGGGTAGGCGGCTACACCTTC.

This clone was detected a few times. The gene calls are TRBV7-6 and TRBJ1-2; perhaps TRBD1 as D (5 bases). CDR1 SGHVS and CDR2 FNYEAQ come from the germline V gene. V lost 0 bases and J 5 bases, leaving 10 bases between the germline ends. The CDR3 totals 14 residues. Here the CDR3 DNA reads TGTGCCAGCAGCTTAGCGGGGACTGAATATGGCTACACCTTC. This gives the protein CASSLAGTEYGYTF.

The genes are TRBV2 and TRBJ2-7; 8 nucleotides align to TRBD2. Per germline, CDR1 SNHLY and CDR2 FYNNEI. This CDR3 region has 15 residues. The ends lost 8 bases at V and 2 bases at J; junction bases unmatched: 11. The CDR3 loop reads CASQWRGARTYEQYF. CDR3 coding DNA: TGTGCCAGCCAGTGGCGGGGGGCCAGAACCTACGAGCAGTACTTC.

A single count supports this clone. The chain is built from TRBV15 and TRBJ2-7; TRBD1 agrees at 8 bases. After removal of 0 bases from V and 0 bases from J, the junction contained 1 base not matched to a gene. Germline V gene data show CDR1 as LNHNV and CDR2 as YYDKDF (reference sequence). This CDR3 is 15 amino acids long. The CDR3 loop reads CATSRETGGSYEQYF. The DNA of the CDR3 is TGTGCCACCAGCAGAGAAACAGGGGGCTCCTACGAGCAGTACTTC.

The chain combines TRBV13 with TRBJ2-7; D perhaps matches TRBD2 (5 bases). This CDR3 comprises 14 residues. Germline lookup yields CDR1 PRHDT and CDR2 FYEKMQ (reference sequence). V lost 0 bases and J 1 base, leaving 7 bases between the germline ends. The CDR3, as DNA: TGTGCCAGCAGCTTAGGTGGGAGTTCCTACGAGCAGTACTTC. Translated: CASSLGGSSYEQYF. Variable domain in full (rest from reference TRBV13 and TRBJ2-7): AAGVIQSPRHLIKEKRETATLKCYPIPRHDTVYWYQQGPGQDPQFLISFYEKMQSDKGSIPDRFSAQQFSDYHSELNMSSLELGDSALYFCASSLGGSSYEQYFGPGTRLTVT.

V gene TRBV7-9 combines with J gene TRBJ2-5; possibly TRBD2 for D (6 bases). The CDR3 runs to 15 residues. V dropped 0 bases and J dropped 5 bases, with 13 bases sitting between them. Germline values: CDR1 SEHNR, CDR2 FQNEAQ (reference sequence). The CDR3 coding sequence is TGTGCCAGCAGCTTAGCGCGGAGGGGAGTGGAGACCCAGTACTTC. Amino acid sequence: CASSLARRGVETQYF.